This T cell receptor (beta chain) was identified in a study of T cell repertoires in cytomegalovirus infection. TCRdb re-analysed the reads in MiXCR, keeping a single row per CDR3 protein. The sample lists under 850,000 distinct CDR3 sequences; roughly a third were seen once. Trimming cost V 5 bases and J 6 bases, with 12 bases left between them. Germline lookup yields CDR1 DFQATT and CDR2 SNEGSKA (reference sequence). The CDR3 runs to 12 residues. This clonotype was obtained from a human donor in good health (CMV status not recorded). Some clones in this sample may be carry-over from other donors' samples. The chain employs TRBV20-1 and TRBJ2-3; D unclear. Sequenced sample: PBMCs. In DNA form, the CDR3 reads TGCAGTGCTCCCCCGATAATTGATACGCAGTATTTT. It specifies CSAPPIIDTQYF.